These T cell receptor beta chains were read from a single sample in a study of blood T cell repertoires in COVID-19. Assay: immunoSEQ multiplex PCR; the TCRdb copy retains only in-frame clones and omits some. The sample holds approximately 90,000 clones, roughly 88% seen once. Sequencing used peripheral blood. Receptors were obtained from an elderly woman with active or convalescent COVID-19. Each CDR3 is given with its conserved first and last residue. The D gene is left open where the match is weak. Not all rows give a size; the values are once, few, many and, for expanded clones, a class.

>-|TRBV5-1|TRBD1|TRBJ2-3
TGCGCCAGCAGCAGAACCGGGACAGGGGGAGTGGAGCAGTATTTT
CASSRTGTGGVEQYF
>-|TRBV5-1|-|TRBJ1-4
TGCGCCAGCAGCTTCGGGCACCAAGAGGGTGAAAAACTGTTTTTT
CASSFGHQEGEKLFF
>-|TRBV28|TRBD2|TRBJ2-7
TGTGCCAGCACCCTTAGCGGGGAACCCTACGAGCAGTACTTC
CASTLSGEPYEQYF
>-|TRBV27|-|TRBJ1-5
TGTGCCAGCAGTTTATCGTGGCAGACAAATCAGCCCCAGCATTTT
CASSLSWQTNQPQHF
>-|TRBV6-4|TRBD1|TRBJ2-1
TGTGCCAGCAGTGAACAGGGGGCGGACAATGAGCAGTTCTTC
CASSEQGADNEQFF
>-|TRBV5-8|-|TRBJ1-3
TGTGCCACCCCTTCCGCCGGGAACACCATATATTTT
CATPSAGNTIYF
>-|TRBV19|-|TRBJ1-3
TGTGCCAGTAGTGAACTGCTACAGGGCTCTGGAAACACCATATATTTT
CASSELLQGSGNTIYF
>-|TRBV28|-|TRBJ2-3
TGTGCCAGCACCAGACTCAGGGTCGATACGCAGTATTTT
CASTRLRVDTQYF
>once|TRBV19|TRBD1|TRBJ1-5
TGTGCCAGTAGTCTCGGGACAGGGTCTAGTAGCAATCAGCCCCAGCATTTT
CASSLGTGSSSNQPQHF
>once|TRBV3-1/TRBV3-2|-|TRBJ1-2
TGTGCCAGCAGCCAAGAGAACAGGGCGTATGGCTACACCTTC
CASSQENRAYGYTF
>-|TRBV7-9|-|TRBJ1-5
TGTGCCAGCAGCTTAGGGACAGCTCTCAATCAGCCCCAGCATTTT
CASSLGTALNQPQHF
>-|TRBV4-1|TRBD1|TRBJ2-7
TGCGCCAGCAGCCCCGTCCAGGGACAGGGAACCTCCTACGAGCAGTACTTC
CASSPVQGQGTSYEQYF
>-|TRBV15|-|TRBJ1-2
TGTGCCACCAGCAGAGATGGGAGGGGGGAATATGGCTACACCTTC
CATSRDGRGEYGYTF
>-|TRBV3-1/TRBV3-2|-|TRBJ2-4
TGTGCCAGCAGCCAGACCTCGGGGACCAAAAACATTCAGTACTTC
CASSQTSGTKNIQYF
>-|TRBV6-5|TRBD1|TRBJ1-5
TGTGCCAGTGGGACAGCAGTTCGCCAGCCCCAGCATTTT
CASGTAVRQPQHF
>-|TRBV5-1|TRBD2|TRBJ2-1
TGCGCCAGCAGCTTGACTAGCGGGGACAGTGAGCAGTTCTTC
CASSLTSGDSEQFF
>few|TRBV7-2|TRBD1|TRBJ1-6
TGTGCCAGCAGCCAACAGACAGGGGTCAATTCACCCCTCCACTTT
CASSQQTGVNSPLHF
>-|TRBV27|TRBD2|TRBJ2-7
TGTGCCAGCAGTTCCACTAGCGGGAGCTACGAGCAGTACTTC
CASSSTSGSYEQYF
>-|TRBV19|TRBD2|TRBJ2-5
TGTGCCAGTAGTAGGGGACTAGCGGGGATGCAAGAGACCCAGTACTTC
CASSRGLAGMQETQYF
>-|TRBV30|TRBD2|TRBJ2-7
TGTGCCTGGAAGTGGGGGGGATCCCACTACGAGCAGTACTTC
CAWKWGGSHYEQYF
>few|TRBV19|-|TRBJ2-2
TGTGCCAGTGGCGGGGACAGAACCACGGCGAACACCGGGGAGCTGTTTTTT
CASGGDRTTANTGELFF
>-|TRBV28|-|TRBJ1-2
TGTGCCAGCAGTCTAGGGGGGGGCGTATTGTTTGGCTACACCTTC
CASSLGGGVLFGYTF
>-|TRBV2|TRBD2|TRBJ2-2
TGTGCCAGCCAGGAAGGGACCAGCGGGGGAAACGGGGAGCTGTTTTTT
CASQEGTSGGNGELFF
>-|TRBV19|-|TRBJ1-6
TGTGCCACCAAGAAGGAGGTGAATTCACCCCTCCACTTT
CATKKEVNSPLHF
>-|TRBV11-3|TRBD1|TRBJ1-3
TGTGCCAGCAGCTTAAGGGGACAGGTTTCTCCTGGAAACACCATATATTTT
CASSLRGQVSPGNTIYF
>-|TRBV5-4|-|TRBJ1-3
TGTGCCAGCAGCCGCGGGGGAGTTGGAAACACCATATATTTT
CASSRGGVGNTIYF
>-|TRBV28|-|TRBJ1-2
TGTGCCAGCAGTTATACAGAAAACTATGGCTACACCTTC
CASSYTENYGYTF
>once|TRBV30|TRBD2|TRBJ2-1
TGTGCCTGGAGGAAGTTAGCGGGAGTTGGCAATGAGCAGTTCTTC
CAWRKLAGVGNEQFF
>-|TRBV29-1|TRBD1|TRBJ1-1
TGCAGCGTTGAATATCAGGGACAGCTAAACACTGAAGCTTTCTTT
CSVEYQGQLNTEAFF
>-|TRBV7-2|TRBD1|TRBJ1-6
TGTGCCAGCAGCTTCGCGGGACAGGGTTGGTCACCCCTCCACTTT
CASSFAGQGWSPLHF
>-|TRBV9|-|TRBJ2-7
TGTGCCAGCAGCGTAGGAACGAGCACCATGTACGAGCAGTACTTC
CASSVGTSTMYEQYF
>-|TRBV5-4|TRBD1|TRBJ2-3
TGTGCCAGCAGGGGGGACAGGGCAGCAGATACGCAGTATTTT
CASRGDRAADTQYF
>-|TRBV2|-|TRBJ2-2
TGTGCCAGCAGTGGTTACCAGGGGACGACCGGGGAGCTGTTTTTT
CASSGYQGTTGELFF
>-|TRBV5-1|-|TRBJ1-3
TGCGCCAGCAGCCAGGGGACTGGAAACACCATATATTTT
CASSQGTGNTIYF
>-|TRBV6-5|TRBD2|TRBJ2-1
TGTGCCAGCAGCGGGACTAGCCCCCATGAGCAGTTCTTC
CASSGTSPHEQFF
>once|TRBV15|TRBD2|TRBJ2-1
TGTGCCACCAGCCGACTAGCGTCCTCCAATGAGCAGTTCTTC
CATSRLASSNEQFF
>-|TRBV2|-|TRBJ2-7
TGTGCCAGCAGTCTCACTAGCTACGAGCAGTGCTTC
CASSLTSYEQCF
>few|TRBV5-1|-|TRBJ1-2
TGCGCCAGCAGCAAGGACACTACGGAGGGCTACACCTTC
CASSKDTTEGYTF
>-|TRBV6-5|-|TRBJ1-4
TGTGCCAGCAGTTCCTTGAGAAGAGGTGAAAAACTGTTTTTT
CASSSLRRGEKLFF
>-|TRBV6-2/TRBV6-3|-|TRBJ2-5
TGTGCCAGCAGTTACACTGGAGGCCGAGAGACCCAGTACTTC
CASSYTGGRETQYF
>-|TRBV4-1|-|TRBJ2-5
TGCGCCAGCAGCCAAGCGGGAAATTTCCAAGAGACCCAGTACTTC
CASSQAGNFQETQYF
>few|TRBV20-1|-|TRBJ2-5
TGCAGTGCTAGTTTGTCGGGGGTCAAAGAGACCCAGTACTTC
CSASLSGVKETQYF
>-|TRBV6-5|-|TRBJ2-7
TGTGCCAGCACACCATCCGGGTCCCACTACGAGCAGTACTTC
CASTPSGSHYEQYF
>-|TRBV19|-|TRBJ2-7
TGTGCCAGCGCCCGGGACAATTCCTACGAGCAGTACTTC
CASARDNSYEQYF
>-|TRBV28|TRBD1|TRBJ2-3
TGTGCCAGCAGTTCTACAGGGGGCTTTACAGATACGCAGTATTTT
CASSSTGGFTDTQYF
>-|TRBV2|TRBD1|TRBJ2-7
TGTGCCAGACATAGACCGGGACAGGCCTACGAGCAGTACTTC
CARHRPGQAYEQYF
>-|TRBV19|-|TRBJ2-2
TGTGCCAGTAGTATAGCGTTATCAGGGGCCGGCACTCGAAGGGGGCTGTTTTTT
CASSIALSGAGTRRGLFF
>-|TRBV24-1|-|TRBJ2-1
TGTGCCACCAGTGATTTCTCGCCGGGACTGGGAATCTACAATGAGCAGTTCTTC
CATSDFSPGLGIYNEQFF
>once|TRBV7-3|-|TRBJ2-1
TGTGCCAGCAGCTTATACTTTAGCAGCAATGAGCAGTTCTTC
CASSLYFSSNEQFF
>-|TRBV9|TRBD2|TRBJ2-1
TGTGCCAGCAGCGTTTTTGGGGCGGGGGTATCCTACAATGAGCAGTTCTTC
CASSVFGAGVSYNEQFF
>-|TRBV5-1|TRBD1|TRBJ1-6
TGCGCCAGCAGCTTGGATTTATGGACAGGCAATTCACCCCTCCACTTT
CASSLDLWTGNSPLHF
>-|TRBV25-1|TRBD2|TRBJ2-7
TGTGCCAGCTCGCTGGGACTAGCGGGAGGACTGGGAACCTACGAGCAGTACTTC
CASSLGLAGGLGTYEQYF
>-|TRBV5-4|-|TRBJ2-7
TGTGCCAGCAGCTTGGATTCAGGGCTCACCTACGAGCAGTACTTC
CASSLDSGLTYEQYF
>-|TRBV10-3|-|TRBJ1-2
TGTGCCATCAGTGCGGAGGGTCTGAGAGGCTACACCTTC
CAISAEGLRGYTF
>-|TRBV7-9|TRBD1|TRBJ1-2
TGTGCCAGCAGCCCGGGACAGGACTATGGCTACACCTTC
CASSPGQDYGYTF